This T cell receptor (beta chain) stems from a study of T cell responses to AZD1222 COVID-19 vaccine. Using immunoSEQ multiplex PCR, the repertoire was profiled, and TCRdb retains in-frame clones only, with some absent. Among more than 150,000 clones, more than 85% were seen once, and the ten largest hold about 1.4%. Sample: peripheral blood, taken 28 days after the second AZD1222 dose. The sequence was collected from an adult who received the AZD1222 COVID-19 vaccine.

In nucleotides, the CDR3 is TGTGCCAGCAGTTTATTGGGGATCAACAATGAGCAGTTCTTC. Protein: CASSLLGINNEQFF. This chain uses TRBV27 with TRBJ2-1; D gene uncertain. CDR3 size: 14 residues. V dropped 1 base and J dropped 5 bases, with 9 bases sitting between them. The germline V gene has CDR1 MNHEY and CDR2 SMNVEV (reference sequence).